The 5 T cell receptor beta chains given below trace back to one sample, sequenced in a study of shared clonotypes between healthy human individuals. Here immunoSEQ multiplex PCR was the method, and the copy in TCRdb shows in-frame clones only, minus some. The table shows 1.6 million or so clones, with roughly 98.5% occurring only once. The sequenced sample consisted of naive CD4+ T cells sorted from blood. Documented subset: CD45RA+ positively selected. The receptors were gathered from a young man in good health.

The rearrangement joins TRBV7-2 to TRBJ2-5; D possibly matches TRBD1 or TRBD2 (7 bases each). Between the trimmed V and J ends, which lost 5 bases and 1 base, there was a span of 17 bases. The germline CDR1 and CDR2 sequences are SGHTA and FQGNSA. The CDR3 has 16 residues. CDR3 loop: CASSRRGGGFQETQYF. In DNA, the CDR3 is TGTGCCAGCAGCCGCCGGGGAGGGGGCTTCCAAGAGACCCAGTACTTC.

This chain connects TRBV6-1 to TRBJ2-7; 8 bases align to TRBD1. Germline V gene data show CDR1 as MNHNS and CDR2 as SASEGT. With 5 bases clipped from V and 0 bases from J, the junction kept 6 bases outside the gene matches. The CDR3 length is 15 residues. This CDR3 is CASSLRTGSSYEQYF. CDR3 DNA: TGTGCCAGCAGTCTCCGGACAGGGAGCTCCTACGAGCAGTACTTC.

The chain combines TRBV15 with TRBJ2-1, with 16 nucleotides matching TRBD2. The CDR3 is 17 residues long. The germline gives CDR1 LNHNV, CDR2 YYDKDF (reference sequence). With V trimmed by 4 bases and J by 7 bases, 7 bases remained unmatched. The CDR3 DNA sequence: TGTGCCACCAGCATGGGGACTAGCGGGAGGGCCAAGAATGAGCAGTTCTTC. It is translated as CATSMGTSGRAKNEQFF. The full variable domain, with the rest looked up from reference TRBV15 and TRBJ2-1, is DAMVIQNPRYQVTQFGKPVTLSCSQTLNHNVMYWYQQKSSQAPKLLFHYYDKDFNNEADTPDNFQSRRPNTSFCFLDIRSPGLGDTAMYLCATSMGTSGRAKNEQFFGPGTRLTVL.

The table lists this clone with a count of one. This chain joins TRBV7-3 and TRBJ2-1; D possibly corresponds to TRBD2 (7 bases). Germline V lookup: CDR1 SGHTA, CDR2 FQGTGA. The CDR3 has 16 amino acids. Trimming took off 1 base at V and 5 bases at J, with 15 bases between the two ends. The CDR3 nucleotides are TGTGCCAGCAGCTTAAACAGGGAGGGCCGAGACAATGAGCAGTTCTTC. Amino acid sequence: CASSLNREGRDNEQFF.

The J gene is TRBJ2-7, the V gene TRBV5-8; the D is unclear. The CDR3 has 15 amino acids. V lost 2 bases and J lost 0, with 12 bases in between. From germline, CDR1 is SGHTS and CDR2 YDEGEE. CDR3 DNA sequence: TGTGCCAGCAGCTTTCGGCAACTGTACTCCTACGAGCAGTACTTC. Amino acids: CASSFRQLYSYEQYF.